This T cell receptor beta chain was identified in a study of cytomegalovirus exposure and HLA in healthy donors. Study-level information: A preliminary data release comprised approximately 85 million unique TCRs obtained from HLA-typed donors.

The PCR employed 60 Vbeta primers together with 13 Jbeta primers. The protocol was immunoSEQ multiplex PCR, while the TCRdb copy is restricted to in-frame clones and leaves out a portion. The sample includes about 120,000 clones, under 90% seen only once; the top ten take 8.8%. The CDR3 totals 14 residues. The V and J ends lost 4 bases and 0 bases, in that order; junction bases with no gene match: 0. CDR1 SGHNT and CDR2 YENEEA come from the germline V gene. The study's findings and limits: At a 0.05 false discovery rate, a later analysis found about 17,000 TCR beta sequences to be associated with HLA alleles. Cytomegalovirus association was listed for under 200 TCR beta chains.

Comments on this clone: Its specificity is unknown.

This sequence joins TRBV11-3 and TRBJ2-1; 7 positions agree with TRBD1. Sequenced input: PBMCs. This clonotype was obtained from a female donor in good health and CMV-seropositive. Here the CDR3 DNA reads TGTGCCAGCAGCTGGGACAGCTCCTACAATGAGCAGTTCTTC. Translation gives CASSWDSSYNEQFF.